Sequencing of this T cell receptor (beta chain) was carried out in a study of T cell responses to AZD1222 COVID-19 vaccine. TCRdb's copy holds only in-frame clones and misses some; the assay was immunoSEQ multiplex PCR. Of approximately 150,000 clones in the sample, roughly 93% were seen once. The table lists this clone with a count of one. Its specificity is unknown. General study points: After the peak T cell response, and only then, were repertoires sampled.

Sequenced material: peripheral blood, taken on day 0 of AZD1222 vaccination. This TCR derives from an adult in good health.

The CDR3 loop reads CASRARARVEAFF. The CDR3 DNA reads TGTGCCAGCAGGGCCAGAGCTAGGGTTGAAGCTTTCTTT. The chain combines TRBV28 with TRBJ1-1; no clear D gene. The CDR3 is 13 amino acids. Looked up from germline, CDR1 is MDHEN and CDR2 is SYDVKM. Between the trimmed V and J ends, which lost 6 bases and 7 bases, there was a span of 15 bases. Variable domain in full (rest from reference TRBV28 and TRBJ1-1): DVKVTQSSRYLVKRTGEKVFLECVQDMDHENMFWYRQDPGLGLRLIYFSYDVKMKEKGDIPEGYSVSREKKERFSLILESASTNQTSMYLCASRARARVEAFFGQGTRLTVV.